This T cell receptor beta chain was retrieved from a study of CD8+CD57+ T cells in acquired aplastic anemia. Turning to the study itself: When averaged, DNA from sorted CD4+ and CD8+ cells came to 3 to 3.5 ug. Notes on the study in general: Levels of CD8+ Simpson's diversity were not significantly distinct in patients versus controls. Patients and controls had in common 25 to 35 CD8+ CDR3 sequences.

V lost 4 bases and J lost 2; bases outside the gene matches: 5. CDR3 length: 14 residues. Germline assignment: CDR1 SNHLY and CDR2 FYNNEI. The patients chosen for sequencing had shown expansion of CD8+CD57+ cells (detected by flow cytometry). TCR beta VDJ and CDR3 profiles were obtained from a genomic DNA template. TCRdb analysed the reads with MiXCR anew, one entry per CDR3 protein. The repertoire holds 170,000 or so distinct CDR3 sequences, with roughly 65% as singletons. There are a few counts of this clonotype. Its antigen is as yet unknown. Sequenced input: sorted CD4+, CD8+, or CD8+CD57+ T cells (not recorded which) from PBMCs. The sequence came from a human donor with aplastic anemia. V gene TRBV2 combines with J gene TRBJ2-7, with 7 bases that match TRBD1. The DNA for the CDR3 is TGTGCCAGCAGTGTGAGGGACAGTACCTACGAGCAGTACTTC. It yields the protein CASSVRDSTYEQYF. The full variable domain, completed using reference TRBV2 and TRBJ2-7, is EPEVTQTPSHQVTQMGQEVILRCVPISNHLYFYWYRQILGQKVEFLVSFYNNEISEKSEIFDDQFSVERPDGSNFTLKIRSTKLEDSAMYFCASSVRDSTYEQYFGPGTRLTVT.